These T cell receptor beta chains were read from a single sample in a study of T-cell memory formation after mild COVID-19. Each CDR3 protein is one row after TCRdb ran MiXCR on the 5' RACE reads. The table has 270,000 or so distinct CDR3 sequences, over 15% seen once. The sample consisted of PBMCs or a T cell subset sorted from them (not recorded which). The receptor source for this set is a man younger than 35 who had mild COVID-19 (a few samples of this study predate the infection). Cell type and time point are not known. Both conserved end residues are part of each CDR3. A D gene is named only where the DNA matches it firmly. Part of the rows lack a size; the others show once, few, many or a class for expanded clones.

>-|TRBJ2-5|TRBV29-1|few
TGCAGCGTTGAAGCCCGGGGCGGAGGGGAGACCCAGTACTTC
CSVEARGGGETQYF
>-|TRBJ2-7|TRBV6-1|-
TGTGCCAGCAGAAGAGCCTGGGACATGGGATCCTACGAGCAGTACTTC
CASRRAWDMGSYEQYF
>-|TRBJ2-7|TRBV5-5|-
TGTGCCAGCAGCTTCTTTCCCCCCGACGAGCAGTACTTC
CASSFFPPDEQYF
>-|TRBJ2-1|TRBV5-6|-
TGTGCCAGCGGATTTAGTAGGTTGGAGCAGTTCTTC
CASGFSRLEQFF
>-|TRBJ2-2|TRBV29-1|-
TGCAGCGCCCGAATGGGGCGCGGCGGCACCGGGGAGCTGTTTTTT
CSARMGRGGTGELFF
>-|TRBJ2-5|TRBV29-1|few
TGCAGCGTTGGGGATCGGGAGACCCAGTACTTC
CSVGDRETQYF
>TRBD1|TRBJ2-1|TRBV5-1|few
TGCGCCAGCAGCTTTACCGGGACAGGGTATTCCGATGAGCAGTTCTTC
CASSFTGTGYSDEQFF
>TRBD1|TRBJ1-2|TRBV12-3/TRBV12-4|-
TGTGCCAGCAGCCCCTTCGTGCCAGGGGGCATTTCTGGCTACACCTTC
CASSPFVPGGISGYTF
>TRBD2|TRBJ2-3|TRBV4-3|-
TGCGCCAGCAGCCCCGGGGGGTACGCAGATACGCAGTATTTT
CASSPGGYADTQYF
>-|TRBJ2-2|TRBV6-2/TRBV6-3|-
TGTGCCAGCGGCAGGGGGAACACCGGGGAGCTGTTTTTT
CASGRGNTGELFF
>TRBD1|TRBJ1-2|TRBV7-2|-
TGTGCCAGCAGCATGGACAGGGGATATGGCTACACCTTC
CASSMDRGYGYTF
>-|TRBJ1-2|TRBV4-1|-
TGCGCCAGCAGCCAAGATCGCGGCCGGGGGCGCGGGGGCTACACCTTC
CASSQDRGRGRGGYTF
>-|TRBJ1-1|TRBV18|few
TGTGCCAGCTCACCTTCTAGGGCAGAGAACACTGAAGCTTTCTTT
CASSPSRAENTEAFF
>-|TRBJ2-5|TRBV5-1|-
TGCGCCAGCAGCTTGGATTTGGGGAACCAAGAGACCCAGTACTTC
CASSLDLGNQETQYF
>-|TRBJ2-5|TRBV4-3|many
TGCGCCAGCAGCCAAGATTCGGGGCAGACCCAGTACTTC
CASSQDSGQTQYF
>TRBD1|TRBJ1-6|TRBV25-1|-
TGTGCCAGCAAGGGGACAGTCAATTCACCCCTCCACTTT
CASKGTVNSPLHF
>-|TRBJ2-5|TRBV6-5|-
TGTGCCAGCAGCCCGACTAACACCCAAGAGACCCAGTACTTC
CASSPTNTQETQYF